There are many counts of the clone carrying this TCR beta chain. The antigen remains unidentified. Genomic DNA provided the template from which TCR beta VDJ and CDR3 profiles were obtained. TCRdb re-derived calls from the reads in MiXCR, one entry per CDR3 protein. Of about 180,000 distinct CDR3 sequences listed, around half are singletons. Flow cytometry had shown expanded CD8+CD57+ cells in the patients chosen for sequencing. Diagnosis of severe acquired aplastic anemia applied to all patients. Germline lookup yields CDR1 MNHEY and CDR2 SVGAGI. The CDR3 has 15 residues. Trimming took off 0 bases at V and 5 bases at J, with 13 bases between the two ends. The data are from a study of CD8+CD57+ T cells in acquired aplastic anemia. On the study more broadly: On average, sorted CD4+ and CD8+ cells gave around 3 ug of DNA. Study findings and constraints: Patients and controls were not found to differ significantly in CD8+ Simpson's diversity.

The sequenced sample was sorted CD4+, CD8+, or CD8+CD57+ T cells (not recorded which) from PBMCs. This clonotype was obtained from a human donor with aplastic anemia. The V gene is TRBV6-5, the J gene TRBJ1-1, with a possible D match to TRBD1 (5 bases). The chain's CDR3 is CASSYSSARETEAFF. As DNA, the CDR3 is TGTGCCAGCAGTTACTCGTCCGCCAGGGAAACTGAAGCTTTCTTT.